One sample yielded the 29 T cell receptor beta chains listed below, sequenced in a study of Graves' ophthalmopathy and Graves' hyperthyroidism. Beta-chain TCR CDR3 regions were amplified from RNA transcripts. The first round was an RT-PCR with HTBI primers, and the second round was a multiplex PCR. TCRdb passed the multiplex PCR reads through MiXCR, listing each CDR3 protein once. The data contain about 660,000 distinct CDR3 sequences, about two fifths of them seen just once; the ten biggest clones take up over 2.5%. The specimen was peripheral blood. The receptor source for this set is an adult man with Graves' ophthalmopathy.

This clonotype has ten or more counts. This chain uses TRBV7-8 with TRBJ2-5, with 15 bases lining up with TRBD2. Trimming took 1 base from V and 2 from J; bases not matched to a gene: 2. The CDR3 loop spans 17 amino acids. Germline CDR1 reads SGHVS; CDR2 reads FQNEAQ. The CDR3 sequence: CASSLEGLAGGQETQYF. CDR3 sequence (DNA): TGTGCCAGCAGCTTAGAGGGACTAGCGGGGGGTCAAGAGACCCAGTACTTC.

The table lists this clonotype with many counts. CDR3 in amino acids: CASSLDMGWGQETQYF. DNA of the CDR3: TGTGCCAGCAGCTTAGATATGGGATGGGGCCAAGAGACCCAGTACTTC. The chain has TRBV11-2 and TRBJ2-5; D is unresolved. Germline values: CDR1 SGHAT, CDR2 FQNNGV. This CDR3 spans 16 amino acids. The germline V and J ends were trimmed by 0 bases and 1 base, with 12 bases remaining between them.

This clonotype was counted a single time. V is TRBV29-1 and J is TRBJ1-1, with TRBD1 as a possible D gene (5 bases). V dropped 7 bases and J dropped 8 bases, with 20 bases sitting between them. CDR1 is SQVTM and CDR2 is ANQGSEA in the germline V gene. The CDR3 contains 13 residues. Written as DNA, the CDR3 is TGCAGCGGTGGGGGGGTGGGGACTCCGGAAGCTTTCTTT. As protein: CSGGGVGTPEAFF.

This clonotype was recorded at least ten times. CDR3 coding DNA: TGCAGCGTTCGAGGGGCGAACACTGAAGCTTTCTTT. Translating it yields CSVRGANTEAFF. V usage is TRBV29-1 and J usage is TRBJ1-1, with D perhaps matching TRBD1 (5 bases). Germline CDR1 SQVTM, CDR2 ANQGSEA. The CDR3 covers 12 residues. With 5 bases removed from V and 1 base from J, the gap between germline ends came to 8 bases.

V is TRBV2 and J is TRBJ1-2; possibly TRBD1 for D (6 bases). Germline V gene sequence: CDR1 SNHLY, CDR2 FYNNEI. V lost 4 bases to trimming and J lost 7 bases, with 13 bases between them. This CDR3 has 13 amino acids. CDR3 residues: CASSGGGAFGYTF. Here the CDR3 DNA reads TGTGCCAGCAGTGGTGGGGGGGCGTTTGGCTACACCTTC.

This clonotype was picked up many times. The chain has TRBV7-2 and TRBJ1-2; D might be TRBD1 (6 bases). Germline lookup yields CDR1 SGHTA and CDR2 FQGNSA. The ends were cut back, 2 bases at V and 3 bases at J, with 16 bases in the middle. The CDR3 length is 16 residues. The CDR3 region is CASSLQGTGGYYGYTF. CDR3 nucleotides: TGTGCCAGCAGCTTACAGGGGACGGGAGGGTACTATGGCTACACCTTC.

The genes are TRBV7-9 and TRBJ1-1; 9 nucleotides line up with TRBD1. The J segment lost 12 bases and the V segment lost 5 bases, leaving 13 bases of the junction unmatched. Per germline, CDR1 SEHNR and CDR2 FQNEAQ (reference sequence). The CDR3 runs 14 residues. The DNA of the CDR3 is TGTGCCAGCAGCCCTGGACCCGGGACAGGGAGGACTTTCTTT. This codes for CASSPGPGTGRTFF.

This clonotype occurred a few times. This rearrangement joins TRBV6-6 to TRBJ2-7, with 9 nucleotides matching TRBD2. Germline V gene lookup returns CDR1 MNHNY and CDR2 SVGAGI (reference sequence). The CDR3 contains 15 residues. Germline trimming cut 8 bases from V and 3 bases from J; bases unmatched to any gene: 11. CDR3 in DNA: TGTGCCAGCTCTACCCCGGCTAGCGGGGTCTACGAGCAGTACTTC. Amino acid sequence: CASSTPASGVYEQYF.

This clonotype appeared many times. This rearrangement joins TRBV7-8 to TRBJ1-2, with D hard to call. The CDR3 length is 15 residues. Germline values: CDR1 SGHVS, CDR2 FQNEAQ. Trimming left V 5 bases short and J 4 bases short, with 17 bases between. CDR3 nucleotide sequence: TGTGCCAGCAGCACCCCGCCGGAAGGGAGCTATGGCTACACCTTC. Translated: CASSTPPEGSYGYTF.

The rearrangement uses TRBV6-5 and TRBJ2-5, with D perhaps matching TRBD1 or TRBD2 (5 bases each). The CDR3 is 15 residues long. The ends were cut back, 8 bases at V and 3 bases at J, with 19 bases in the middle. The germline CDR1 and CDR2 sequences are MNHEY and SVGAGI. The CDR3 DNA sequence: TGTGCCAGCCGGGGAACAGGCTCGCCCGAAGAGACCCAGTACTTC. Amino acid sequence: CASRGTGSPEETQYF.

This clonotype appeared many times. The rearrangement uses TRBV7-2 and TRBJ2-7, with D tentatively TRBD2 (6 bases). The CDR3 contains 13 residues. The V gene's germline CDR1 is SGHTA and CDR2 FQGNSA. The V and J ends lost 5 bases and 6 bases respectively, with 14 bases between them. CDR3 nucleotide sequence: TGTGCCAGCAGCCCACATCAGGGAGGCGAGCAGTACTTC. Its translation: CASSPHQGGEQYF.

The chain employs TRBV29-1 and TRBJ2-3; TRBD1 matches at 8 bases. Germline lookup yields CDR1 SQVTM and CDR2 ANQGSEA. The CDR3 has 19 residues. V lost 1 base, J lost 2 bases, and 17 bases stayed unmatched. CDR3 in amino acids: CSVEVRIRTGMIATDTQYF. CDR3 coding DNA: TGCAGCGTTGAAGTTCGTATTCGGACAGGGATGATTGCCACAGATACGCAGTATTTT.

The gene calls are TRBV5-1 and TRBJ2-7; 10 bases line up with TRBD2. The V gene end was trimmed by 0 bases and the J gene end by 6 bases; junction bases not matched to a gene: 6. Per the germline V gene, CDR1 is SGHRS and CDR2 is YFSETQ. CDR3 size: 15 residues. The CDR3 DNA reads TGCGCCAGCAGCTTGGAGACTAGCGGGCTAAGCGAGCAGTACTTC. Translating gives CASSLETSGLSEQYF.

A few counts support this clonotype. V and J are TRBV19 and TRBJ1-5, with D hard to call. The germline CDR1 and CDR2 sequences are LNHDA and SQIVND (reference sequence). V was cut by 5 bases and J by 8 bases, with 13 bases left in between. This CDR3 is built from 13 residues. CDR3 in amino acids: CASSLLNVEPQHF. The DNA for the CDR3 is TGTGCCAGTAGTCTCCTAAACGTGGAGCCCCAGCATTTT.

This clonotype was seen only a few times. V is TRBV27 and J is TRBJ1-2; 7 positions agree with TRBD1. Germline V gene data show CDR1 as MNHEY and CDR2 as SMNVEV (reference sequence). There are 13 residues in the CDR3. Trimming at V came to 2 bases and at J to 7 bases, leaving 4 bases not matched to a gene. The CDR3 is CASSLGQGVGYTF. The CDR3 bases are TGTGCCAGCAGTTTAGGGCAGGGGGTTGGCTACACCTTC.

This clonotype was recorded a few times. A clone one base away is much larger, so this may be a read error. In DNA form, the CDR3 reads TGTGCCAGCAGCTTTCATGCATGCTACGAGCAGTACTTC. Translated, it gives CASSFHACYEQYF. The gene calls are TRBV7-2 and TRBJ2-7, with D uncertain. Between the trimmed V and J ends, which lost 3 bases and 3 bases, there was a span of 9 bases. The CDR3 is 13 amino acids. From germline, CDR1 is SGHTA and CDR2 FQGNSA.

This chain connects TRBV2 to TRBJ2-7; D is possibly TRBD2 (6 bases). V lost 4 bases, J lost 0 bases, and 19 bases lay in between. Germline V gene sequence: CDR1 SNHLY, CDR2 FYNNEI. The CDR3 spans 17 residues. The CDR3 region is CASSARDQGGPSYEQYF. The CDR3, as DNA: TGTGCCAGCAGTGCTAGAGATCAGGGAGGACCCTCCTACGAGCAGTACTTC.

This chain connects TRBV29-1 to TRBJ1-1; a possible D gene is TRBD1 (5 bases). The CDR3 length is 12 residues. CDR1 is SQVTM, CDR2 ANQGSEA, per germline. The ends were cut back, 7 bases at V and 3 bases at J, with 12 bases in the middle. This chain's CDR3 is CSGRGTYTEAFF. In DNA, the CDR3 is TGCAGCGGTAGGGGCACCTACACTGAAGCTTTCTTT.

This clonotype was seen repeatedly, ten times or more. The V call is TRBV7-6, the J call TRBJ1-2; tentatively, D is TRBD1 (5 bases). The V end lost 5 bases, the J end lost 8 bases, and 21 bases lay between the germline ends. Per germline, CDR1 SGHVS and CDR2 FNYEAQ. This CDR3 region has 15 residues. The CDR3 sequence is CASSPAVRGAGGYTF. The CDR3 DNA follows: TGTGCCAGCAGCCCCGCTGTGAGAGGGGCTGGGGGCTACACCTTC.

V is TRBV19 and J is TRBJ2-7; TRBD1 matches at 9 bases. The germline V gene has CDR1 LNHDA and CDR2 SQIVND (reference sequence). The length of the CDR3 is 13 residues. Unmatched junction bases numbered 5, after V lost 7 bases and J lost 4 bases. CDR3 sequence reads: CASTGQGLYEQYF. For the CDR3, the DNA is TGTGCCAGTACAGGACAGGGGCTATACGAGCAGTACTTC.

The chain couples TRBV7-6 to TRBJ2-5; D may be TRBD2 (6 bases). V was trimmed by 6 bases and J by 2 bases, leaving 25 bases between them. This CDR3 has 18 amino acids. Germline V lookup: CDR1 SGHVS, CDR2 FNYEAQ. The CDR3 region is CASSYSGGLALRQETQYF. The DNA for the CDR3 is TGTGCCAGCAGTTACTCGGGCGGGCTAGCGTTGAGACAAGAGACCCAGTACTTC.

The CDR3 sequence is CASARLAGEHEQYF. In DNA, the CDR3 is TGTGCCAGCGCTAGACTAGCGGGAGAACACGAGCAGTACTTC. V usage is TRBV27 and J usage is TRBJ2-7; TRBD2 agrees at 12 bases. Germline CDR1 MNHEY, CDR2 SMNVEV (reference sequence). The CDR3 is made up of 14 amino acids. V gave up 8 bases and J gave up 5 bases; unmatched junction bases: 7.

This chain uses TRBV10-2 with TRBJ2-5, with 7 positions matching TRBD2. The germline V gene encodes CDR1 WSHSY and CDR2 SAAADI. The CDR3 is 15 amino acids. Trimming removed 7 bases from V and 4 bases from J; junction bases left unmatched: 12. The DNA for the CDR3 is TGCGCCAGCACCGAGGGAGGGGCGATCGCAGAGACCCAGTACTTC. This sequence encodes CASTEGGAIAETQYF.

V and J are TRBV29-1 and TRBJ2-5; no clear D gene. The CDR3 has 12 amino acids. The germline CDR1 and CDR2 sequences are SQVTM and ANQGSEA. V gave up 3 bases and J gave up 4 bases, with 9 bases separating them. CDR3 loop: CSVDADRETQYF. CDR3 nucleotides: TGCAGCGTTGACGCGGACCGAGAGACCCAGTACTTC.

As concerns this clonotype: A much larger clone lies one base from this, so it may be a read error. The chain combines TRBV2 with TRBJ2-7, with D tentatively TRBD2 (5 bases). The CDR3 is 13 residues long. Trimming shortened V by 8 bases and J by 7 bases, and 18 bases separated the two germline ends. CDR1 SNHLY and CDR2 FYNNEI come from the germline V gene. The CDR3 here is CASGAGRPGEQYF. CDR3 nucleotide sequence: TGTGCCAGCGGAGCCGGACGGCCGGGGGAGCAGTACTTC. Supplemented by reference TRBV2 and TRBJ2-7, the full variable domain reads EPEVTQTPSHQVTQMGQEVILRCVPISNHLYFYWYRQILGQKVEFLVSFYNNEISEKSEIFDDQFSVERPDGSNFTLKIRSTKLEDSAMYFCASGAGRPGEQYFGPGTRLTVT.

The rearrangement links TRBV2 to TRBJ1-4; D gene uncertain. From germline, CDR1 is SNHLY and CDR2 FYNNEI. This CDR3 comprises 13 residues. The V end was cut by 4 bases, the J end by 8 bases, with 11 bases between. The CDR3 spells CASSGSGGEKLFF. The CDR3 DNA follows: TGTGCCAGCAGTGGGTCGGGAGGGGAAAAACTGTTTTTT.

This clonotype was recorded many times. The chain has TRBV7-8 and TRBJ2-7; 9 bases align to TRBD1. V shed 5 bases and J 2 bases; nucleotides not matched to a gene: 4. The CDR3 runs 14 residues. The V gene's germline CDR1 is SGHVS and CDR2 FQNEAQ. DNA for the CDR3: TGTGCCAGCAGCACTCGACAGGGGGCCTACGAGCAGTACTTC. It codes for CASSTRQGAYEQYF.

The chain links TRBV2 to TRBJ1-1; maybe TRBD1 (5 bases). V was pared by 7 bases and J by 4 bases, with 7 bases between. CDR3 length equals 11 residues. The germline gives CDR1 SNHLY, CDR2 FYNNEI. CDR3 nucleotide sequence: TGTGCCAGCACGGGGGTCACTGAAGCTTTCTTT. It encodes CASTGVTEAFF.

This clonotype showed up just once. The chain has TRBV7-7 and TRBJ2-5, with TRBD1 matching 8 bases. The CDR3 extends over 16 amino acids. Germline lookup yields CDR1 SSHAT and CDR2 FNYEAQ (reference sequence). Losses at the gene ends were 6 bases for V and 0 bases for J; bases not matched to a gene: 9. The CDR3 coding sequence is TGTGCCAGCAGTCTCGACAGGGGATACCACCAAGAGACCCAGTACTTC. It specifies CASSLDRGYHQETQYF.